This T cell receptor (beta chain) was sequenced during a study of radiation and T cells in renal cell carcinoma. Profiled with immunoSEQ multiplex PCR; TCRdb holds only in-frame clones, not every one. The data hold 150,000 or so clones, with 88% observed a single time. Time point: blood 4 weeks post-SBRT, at nephrectomy. Documented treatment: 15 Gy SBRT to primary tumor, nephrectomy 4 weeks later. Nephrectomy followed 15 Gy stereotactic body radiation by 4 weeks. This renal cell carcinoma was of the clear cell type. The source is a woman aged 50 to 60 with renal cell carcinoma. This specimen was blood, taken from a patient whose treatment included radiotherapy and nephrectomy.

CDR3 loop: CASSELNEAFF. In DNA form, the CDR3 reads TGCGCCAGCAGTGAGCTGAATGAAGCTTTCTTT. The genes are TRBV10-2 and TRBJ1-1; D is undetermined. Germline V CDR1 and CDR2: WSHSY, SAAADI. The CDR3 contains 11 residues. With 2 bases removed from V and 7 bases from J, the gap between germline ends came to 5 bases.